The sample holds many counts of the clone carrying this T cell receptor (beta chain). What it recognizes is unknown. The sample comes from a study of T cells after yellow fever vaccination. Study overall: Some fractions had low cell numbers, and these were prepared with SMART-Seq v4 Ultra Low Input. General study findings and limits: Clonotype sharing between CD4 and CD8 compartments was small. Abundant clonotypes from the bulk population could have been carried over as contaminants into FACS-sorted repertoires.

They built TCR cDNA with 5'RACE template switching, a step that put in a universal primer site and UMIs. TCRdb re-called the 5' RACE reads with MiXCR, one entry per CDR3 protein. The sample yields 25,000 to 30,000 distinct CDR3 sequences, less than 6.5% seen once. Per germline, CDR1 SGHTA and CDR2 FQGNSA. The CDR3 consists of 15 residues. V dropped 2 bases and J dropped 3; count of bases not matched to a gene: 2. This material consisted of CD8+ T cells sorted from PBMCs, taken 10 days after the yellow fever booster vaccination. The chain combines TRBV7-2 with TRBJ2-3; 10 nucleotides line up with TRBD2. The clonotype comes from a man aged 25-45 years who received the YFV17D yellow fever vaccine. CDR3 DNA: TGTGCCAGCAGCTTAATAGCGGGAGGAACAGATACGCAGTATTTT. Translated, it gives CASSLIAGGTDTQYF.